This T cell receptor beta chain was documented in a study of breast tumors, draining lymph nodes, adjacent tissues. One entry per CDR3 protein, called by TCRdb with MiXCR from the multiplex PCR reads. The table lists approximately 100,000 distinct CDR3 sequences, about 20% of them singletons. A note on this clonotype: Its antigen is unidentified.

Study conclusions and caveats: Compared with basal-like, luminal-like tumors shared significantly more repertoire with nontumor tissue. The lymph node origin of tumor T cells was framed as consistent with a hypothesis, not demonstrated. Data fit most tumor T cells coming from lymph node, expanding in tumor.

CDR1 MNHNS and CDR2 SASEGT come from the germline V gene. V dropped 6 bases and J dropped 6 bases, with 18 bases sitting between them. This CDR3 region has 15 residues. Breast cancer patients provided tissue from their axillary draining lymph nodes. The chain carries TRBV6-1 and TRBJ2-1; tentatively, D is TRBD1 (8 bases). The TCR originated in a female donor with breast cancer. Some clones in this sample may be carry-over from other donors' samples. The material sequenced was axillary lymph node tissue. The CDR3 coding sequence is TGTGCCAGCAGACACAGGGGGGACTACGTCAATGAGCAGTTCTTC. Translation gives CASRHRGDYVNEQFF.